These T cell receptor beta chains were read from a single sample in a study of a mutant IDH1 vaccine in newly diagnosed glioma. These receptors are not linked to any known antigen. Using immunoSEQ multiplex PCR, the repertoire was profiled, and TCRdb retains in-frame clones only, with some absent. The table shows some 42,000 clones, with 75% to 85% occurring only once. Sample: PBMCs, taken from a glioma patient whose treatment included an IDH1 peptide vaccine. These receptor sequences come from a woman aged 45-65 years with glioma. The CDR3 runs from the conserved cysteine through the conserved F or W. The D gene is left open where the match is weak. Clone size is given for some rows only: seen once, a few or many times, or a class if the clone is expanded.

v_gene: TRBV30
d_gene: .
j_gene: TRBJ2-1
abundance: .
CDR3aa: CAWSRGNEQFF
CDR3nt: TGTGCCTGGAGTCGCGGCAATGAGCAGTTCTTC

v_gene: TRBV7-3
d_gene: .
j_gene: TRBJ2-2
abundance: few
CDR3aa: CASSRDTNTGELFF
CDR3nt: TGTGCCAGCAGCCGGGACACTAACACCGGGGAGCTGTTTTTT

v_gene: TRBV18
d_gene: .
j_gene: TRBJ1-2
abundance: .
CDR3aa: CASSPPTANYGYTF
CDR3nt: TGTGCCAGCTCACCACCCACGGCGAACTATGGCTACACCTTC

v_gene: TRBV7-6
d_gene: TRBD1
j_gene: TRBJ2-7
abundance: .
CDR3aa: CASSFYPPGGSTYEQYF
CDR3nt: TGTGCCAGCAGCTTCTACCCCCCAGGGGGTTCGACCTACGAGCAGTACTTC

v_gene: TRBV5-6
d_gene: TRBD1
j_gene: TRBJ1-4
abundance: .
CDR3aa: CASSRRDRGGEKLFF
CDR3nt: TGTGCCAGCAGCCGACGGGACAGGGGTGGTGAAAAACTGTTTTTT

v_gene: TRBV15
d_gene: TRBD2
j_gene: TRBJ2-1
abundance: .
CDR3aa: CATSSGPTRAGEGYEQFF
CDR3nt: TGTGCCACCAGCTCAGGGCCCACTAGAGCGGGGGAGGGTTATGAGCAGTTCTTC

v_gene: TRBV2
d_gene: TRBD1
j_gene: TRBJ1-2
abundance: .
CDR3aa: CASRSGPGGNYGYTF
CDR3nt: TGTGCCAGCAGGAGTGGGCCAGGGGGGAACTATGGCTACACCTTC

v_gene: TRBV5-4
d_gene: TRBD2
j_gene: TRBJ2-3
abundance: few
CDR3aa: CASTYSGLRTDTQYF
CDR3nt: TGTGCCAGCACGTATAGCGGGCTTCGCACAGATACGCAGTATTTT

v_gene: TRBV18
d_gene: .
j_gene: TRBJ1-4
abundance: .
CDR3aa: CASSTRDDEKLFF
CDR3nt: TGTGCCAGCTCAACTCGGGACGATGAAAAACTGTTTTTT

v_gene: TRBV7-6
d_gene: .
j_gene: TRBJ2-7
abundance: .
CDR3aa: CASSLARAHEQYF
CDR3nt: TGTGCCAGCAGCTTAGCGAGGGCCCACGAGCAGTACTTC

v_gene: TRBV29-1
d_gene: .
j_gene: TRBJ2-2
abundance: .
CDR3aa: CSVETGNTGELFF
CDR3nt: TGCAGCGTTGAAACAGGGAACACCGGGGAGCTGTTTTTT

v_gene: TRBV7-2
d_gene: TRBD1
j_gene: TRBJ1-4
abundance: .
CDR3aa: CASRPQGGNEKLFF
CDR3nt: TGTGCCAGCAGGCCACAGGGGGGAAATGAAAAACTGTTTTTT

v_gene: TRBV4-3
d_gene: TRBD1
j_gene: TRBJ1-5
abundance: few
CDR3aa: CASSQDPPRSDRGLNQPQHF
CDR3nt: TGCGCCAGCAGCCAAGATCCCCCCAGATCAGACAGGGGGTTGAATCAGCCCCAGCATTTT

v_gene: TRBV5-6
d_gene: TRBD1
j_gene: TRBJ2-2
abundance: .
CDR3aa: CASSQTTGKAGELFF
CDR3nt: TGTGCCAGCAGCCAAACGACAGGGAAGGCCGGGGAGCTGTTTTTT

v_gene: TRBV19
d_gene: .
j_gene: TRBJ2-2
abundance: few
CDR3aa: CASSEGTGELFF
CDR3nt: TGTGCCAGTAGTGAAGGGACCGGGGAGCTGTTTTTT

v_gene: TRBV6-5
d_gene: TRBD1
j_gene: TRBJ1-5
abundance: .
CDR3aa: CASSIDREGHQHF
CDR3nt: TGTGCCAGCAGCATTGACAGGGAGGGTCACCAGCATTTT

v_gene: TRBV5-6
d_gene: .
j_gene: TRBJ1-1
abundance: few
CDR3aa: CASSLAFEVVAFF
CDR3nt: TGTGCCAGCAGCTTGGCCTTCGAGGTCGTGGCTTTCTTT

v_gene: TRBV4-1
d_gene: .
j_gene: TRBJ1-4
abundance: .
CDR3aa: CASSQDRGMELFF
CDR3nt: TGCGCCAGCAGCCAAGATCGGGGGATGGAACTGTTTTTT

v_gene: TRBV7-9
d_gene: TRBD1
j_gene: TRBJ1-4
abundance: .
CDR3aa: CASSLGDRGLEKLFF
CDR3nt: TGTGCCAGCAGCCTGGGGGACAGGGGGCTTGAAAAACTGTTTTTT

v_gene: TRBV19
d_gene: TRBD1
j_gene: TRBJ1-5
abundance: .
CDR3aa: CASSSRTGRKPQHF
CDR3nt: TGTGCCAGTAGTAGCCGGACAGGGAGGAAGCCCCAGCATTTT

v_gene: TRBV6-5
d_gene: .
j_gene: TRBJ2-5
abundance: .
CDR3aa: CASRQAGHQETQYF
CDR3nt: TGTGCCAGCAGACAGGCAGGGCACCAAGAGACCCAGTACTTC

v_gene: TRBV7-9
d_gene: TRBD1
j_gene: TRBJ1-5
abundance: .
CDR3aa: CASSLGVGQGTQPQHF
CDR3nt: TGTGCCAGCAGCTTAGGCGTCGGACAGGGGACCCAGCCCCAGCATTTT

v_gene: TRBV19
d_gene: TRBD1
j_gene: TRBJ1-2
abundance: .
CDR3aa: CASSWTGEYGYTF
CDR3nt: TGTGCCAGTAGCTGGACAGGGGAGTATGGCTACACCTTC

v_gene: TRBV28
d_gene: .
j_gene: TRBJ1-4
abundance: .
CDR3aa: CASRSLGIEKLFF
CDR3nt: TGTGCCAGCAGGTCCCTCGGGATTGAAAAACTGTTTTTT

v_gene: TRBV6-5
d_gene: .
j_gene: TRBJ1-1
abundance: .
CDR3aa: CASSYSWREAEAFF
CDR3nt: TGTGCCAGCAGTTACTCGTGGAGGGAGGCTGAAGCTTTCTTT

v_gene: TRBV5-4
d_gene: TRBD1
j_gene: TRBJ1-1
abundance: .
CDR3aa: CASIRGRENTEAFF
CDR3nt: TGTGCCAGCATAAGGGGGCGCGAGAACACTGAAGCTTTCTTT

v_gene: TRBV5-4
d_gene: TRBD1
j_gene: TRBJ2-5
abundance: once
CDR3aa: CASSPSTGGGETQYF
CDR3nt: TGTGCCAGCAGCCCCTCCACAGGGGGCGGCGAGACCCAGTACTTC

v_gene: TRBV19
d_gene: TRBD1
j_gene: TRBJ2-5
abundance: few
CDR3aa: CASSISAQGAGETQYF
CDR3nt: TGTGCCAGTAGTATTTCCGCCCAGGGGGCTGGAGAGACCCAGTACTTC

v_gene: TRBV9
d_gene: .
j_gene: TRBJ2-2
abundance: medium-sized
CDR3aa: CASSVAGELFF
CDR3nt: TGTGCCAGCAGCGTAGCCGGGGAGCTGTTTTTT

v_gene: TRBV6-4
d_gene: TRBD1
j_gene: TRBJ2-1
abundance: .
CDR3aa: CASSPQDRGFTNEQFF
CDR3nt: TGTGCCAGCAGCCCACAGGACAGGGGTTTTACAAATGAGCAGTTCTTC

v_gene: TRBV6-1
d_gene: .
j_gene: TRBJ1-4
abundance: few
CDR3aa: CASLYEKLFF
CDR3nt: TGTGCCAGCTTGTATGAAAAACTGTTTTTT

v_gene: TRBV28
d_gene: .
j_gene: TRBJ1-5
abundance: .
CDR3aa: CASSQGQPQHF
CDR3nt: TGTGCCAGCAGCCAGGGTCAGCCCCAGCATTTT

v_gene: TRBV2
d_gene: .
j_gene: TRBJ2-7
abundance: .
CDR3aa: CASSGAFVYEQYF
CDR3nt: TGTGCCAGCAGCGGAGCGTTTGTCTACGAGCAGTACTTC

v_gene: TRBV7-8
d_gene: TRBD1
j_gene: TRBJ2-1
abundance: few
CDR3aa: CASSLCTGGLCEQFF
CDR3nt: TGTGCCAGCAGCTTATGTACAGGGGGCTTGTGTGAGCAGTTCTTC

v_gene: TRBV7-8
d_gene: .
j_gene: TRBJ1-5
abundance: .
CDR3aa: CASSLEGHGSSNQPQHF
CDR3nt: TGTGCCAGCAGCTTAGAGGGACATGGGTCGAGCAATCAGCCCCAGCATTTT

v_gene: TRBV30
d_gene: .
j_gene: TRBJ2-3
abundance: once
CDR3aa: CAWSIKRQAGTDTQYF
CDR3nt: TGTGCCTGGAGTATTAAGAGGCAGGCCGGCACAGATACGCAGTATTTT

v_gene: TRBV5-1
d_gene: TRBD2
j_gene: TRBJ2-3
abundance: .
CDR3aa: CASSLTSGGSTDTQYF
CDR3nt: TGCGCCAGCAGCTTGACTAGCGGGGGAAGCACAGATACGCAGTATTTT

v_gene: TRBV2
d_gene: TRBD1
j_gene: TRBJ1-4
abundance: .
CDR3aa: CASLGTANEKLFF
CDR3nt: TGTGCCAGCCTCGGGACAGCTAATGAAAAACTGTTTTTT

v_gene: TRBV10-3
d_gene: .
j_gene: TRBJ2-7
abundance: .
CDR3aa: CATSTGTPPYEQYF
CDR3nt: TGTGCCACCTCGACCGGGACACCGCCCTACGAGCAGTACTTC

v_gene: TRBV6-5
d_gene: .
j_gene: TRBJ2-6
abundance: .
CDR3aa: CAIYTGTSNVLTF
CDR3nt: TGTGCCATCTATACCGGGACTTCCAACGTCCTGACTTTC

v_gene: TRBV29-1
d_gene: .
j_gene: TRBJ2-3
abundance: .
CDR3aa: CSGRGGVRLDTQYF
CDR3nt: TGCAGCGGTCGCGGGGGCGTGAGACTGGATACGCAGTATTTT

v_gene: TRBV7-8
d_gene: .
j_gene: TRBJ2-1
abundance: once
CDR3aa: CASSPRQEQFF
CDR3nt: TGTGCCAGCAGCCCGAGACAGGAGCAGTTCTTC

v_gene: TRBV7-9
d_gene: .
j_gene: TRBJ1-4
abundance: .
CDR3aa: CASSRWDTATNEKLFF
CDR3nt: TGTGCCAGCAGCAGATGGGACACTGCAACTAATGAAAAACTGTTTTTT

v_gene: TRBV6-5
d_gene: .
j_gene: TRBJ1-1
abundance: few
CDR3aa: CASSYSGLSTEAFF
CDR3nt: TGTGCCAGCAGTTACTCTGGGTTATCCACTGAAGCTTTCTTT

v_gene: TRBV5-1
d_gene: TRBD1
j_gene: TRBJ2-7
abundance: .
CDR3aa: CASSNRGQAELYEQYF
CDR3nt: TGCGCCAGCAGCAACCGAGGACAGGCCGAGTTATACGAGCAGTACTTC

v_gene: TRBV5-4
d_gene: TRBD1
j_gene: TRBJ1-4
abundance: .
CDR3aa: CASSPGTGTATNEKLFF
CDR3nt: TGTGCCAGCAGCCCCGGGACAGGAACGGCGACTAATGAAAAACTGTTTTTT

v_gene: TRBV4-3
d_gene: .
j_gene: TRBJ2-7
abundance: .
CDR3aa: CASSQSLLHRGVEEQYF
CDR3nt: TGCGCCAGCAGCCAATCCCTTCTCCACAGAGGGGTAGAGGAGCAGTACTTC

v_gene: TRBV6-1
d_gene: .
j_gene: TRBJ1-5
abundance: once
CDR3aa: CASKEGTNSNQPQHF
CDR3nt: TGTGCCAGCAAAGAGGGGACTAACAGCAATCAGCCCCAGCATTTT

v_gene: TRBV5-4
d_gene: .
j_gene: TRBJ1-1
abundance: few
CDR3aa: CASSLGSRNVGTEAFF
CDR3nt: TGTGCCAGCAGCTTGGGTTCCAGAAACGTTGGCACTGAAGCTTTCTTT

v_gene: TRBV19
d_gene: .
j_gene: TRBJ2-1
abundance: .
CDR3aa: CASSGGLGYNEQFF
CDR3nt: TGTGCCAGTAGTGGCGGACTCGGATACAATGAGCAGTTCTTC

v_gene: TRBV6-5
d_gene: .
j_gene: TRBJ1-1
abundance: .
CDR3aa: CASSYSVAGTEAFF
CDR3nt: TGTGCCAGCAGTTACTCGGTCGCGGGGACTGAAGCTTTCTTT